This T cell receptor (beta chain) was retrieved from a study of CD8+CD57+ T cells in acquired aplastic anemia. Genomic DNA was employed as the template in profiling TCR beta VDJ and CDR3. TCRdb used MiXCR to reprocess the reads, holding one entry per CDR3 protein. The repertoire holds about 160,000 distinct CDR3 sequences, with around 48% as singletons. The patients chosen for sequencing had shown expansion of CD8+CD57+ cells (detected by flow cytometry). Germline CDR1 is SNHLY and CDR2 is FYNNEI. CDR3 length: 13 amino acids. The ends were cut back, 7 bases at V and 6 bases at J, with 14 bases in the middle.

Input material: sorted CD4+, CD8+, or CD8+CD57+ T cells (not recorded which) from PBMCs. The chain links TRBV2 to TRBJ2-3; the D is unclear. This sequence was found in a human donor with aplastic anemia. CDR3 nucleotides: TGTGCCAGCATCACCCTCACCCCCGATACGCAGTATTTT. Protein sequence: CASITLTPDTQYF.